Presented here are 16 T cell receptor beta chains from one specimen sequenced in a study of CD8 T cells in acute hepatitis C reinfection. Data came from immunoSEQ multiplex PCR; TCRdb stores just in-frame clones and leaves some out. Here the sample spans about 40,000 clones, roughly 88% being singletons. Time point indicated: naive CD8 control sorted from an acute-time-point sample. Material for sequencing was naive CD8+ T cells from PBMCs. Every receptor here comes from a woman aged 18-30 years who spontaneously cleared hepatitis C infection.

The V call is TRBV14, the J call TRBJ1-6; TRBD1 might be the D (5 bases). V lost 7 bases to trimming and J lost 7 bases, with 11 bases between them. Germline V gene data show CDR1 as SGHDN and CDR2 as FVKESK. This CDR3 contains 13 residues. The CDR3 is CASIGTVNSPLHF. CDR3 DNA sequence: TGTGCCAGCATCGGGACGGTGAATTCACCCCTCCACTTT.

The V call is TRBV5-4, the J call TRBJ1-1; 7 positions match TRBD1. V trimming: 4 bases; J trimming: 0 bases; junction bases outside the gene matches: 6. The CDR3 is 15 residues long. Germline V gives CDR1 SGHNT, CDR2 YYREEE (reference sequence). The CDR3 region has the DNA TGTGCCAGCAGCAAAGACACAGGGGTGAACACTGAAGCTTTCTTT. Protein product: CASSKDTGVNTEAFF.

The rearrangement uses TRBV4-1 and TRBJ2-7; maybe TRBD1 (6 bases). The CDR3 sequence is 15 residues long. CDR1 is MGHRA, CDR2 YSYEKL, per germline. V was cut by 0 bases and J by 1 base, with 10 bases left in between. The DNA for the CDR3 is TGCGCCAGCAGCCAAGACCCAGGGGCGTCCTACGAGCAGTACTTC. Translated: CASSQDPGASYEQYF.

The chain links TRBV7-2 to TRBJ2-7; TRBD2 matches at 10 bases. CDR1 and CDR2 (germline): SGHTA, FQGNSA. V dropped 1 base and J dropped 3; count of bases not matched to a gene: 6. This CDR3 spans 16 amino acids. The DNA for the CDR3 is TGTGCCAGCAGCTTAGACGGGACTAGCGAACTCTACGAGCAGTACTTC. It codes for CASSLDGTSELYEQYF.

V and J are TRBV30 and TRBJ2-7, with a tentative D call TRBD1 (6 bases). The germline V gene encodes CDR1 GTSNPN and CDR2 SVGIG (reference sequence). The CDR3 totals 14 residues. Trimming removed 3 bases from V and 3 bases from J, with 15 bases in between. CDR3 region: CAWRVGAGDYEQYF. In nucleotides, the CDR3 is TGTGCCTGGAGGGTTGGGGCAGGGGACTACGAGCAGTACTTC.

The chain has TRBV14 and TRBJ2-4, with a tentative D call TRBD2 (6 bases). Trimming removed 1 base from V and 0 bases from J, with 13 bases in between. Germline assignment: CDR1 SGHDN and CDR2 FVKESK. CDR3 size: 17 residues. The CDR3 sequence: CASSQGGDALAKNIQYF. The CDR3 DNA sequence: TGTGCCAGCAGCCAAGGCGGGGACGCGCTAGCCAAAAACATTCAGTACTTC.

The CDR3 protein is CASSFVGNEQFF. The CDR3, as DNA: TGTGCCAGCAGTTTTGTTGGAAATGAGCAGTTCTTC. The chain uses TRBV27 and TRBJ2-1; no definite D call. This CDR3 has 12 residues. Trimming removed 3 bases from V and 7 bases from J, with 7 bases in between. Germline V gene sequence: CDR1 MNHEY, CDR2 SMNVEV (reference sequence).

This clone was detected only once. This chain connects TRBV9 to TRBJ2-1; 13 nucleotides line up with TRBD2. The junction had 3 bases not matched to a gene; V was cut back by 3 bases and J by 9 bases. The germline V gene has CDR1 SGDLS and CDR2 YYNGEE. This CDR3 contains 14 residues. The CDR3 nucleotides read TGTGCCAGCAGCGCCGGACTAGCGGGAGTTGAGCAGTTCTTC. This translates into CASSAGLAGVEQFF.

The chain recombines TRBV7-9 with TRBJ2-7; 7 nucleotides match TRBD1. The CDR3 is 19 residues long. CDR1 SEHNR and CDR2 FQNEAQ come from the germline V gene (reference sequence). Trimming at V came to 8 bases and at J to 0 bases, leaving 22 bases not matched to a gene. The CDR3 is CASEGTTAGPAGGSYEQYF. In DNA, the CDR3 is TGTGCCAGCGAGGGAACCACAGCAGGTCCCGCAGGGGGCTCCTACGAGCAGTACTTC.

The V gene is TRBV19, the J gene TRBJ1-2; the D is unclear. V lost 3 bases and J 6 bases, leaving 17 bases between the germline ends. This CDR3 has 15 amino acids. In germline, CDR1 is LNHDA, CDR2 SQIVND (reference sequence). In nucleotides, the CDR3 is TGTGCCAGTAGTATTCTAGAAAAGCGCGAGGATGGCTACACCTTC. It translates to CASSILEKREDGYTF.

This chain joins TRBV27 and TRBJ2-3, with D unclear. Deletions cut 1 base from V and 2 bases from J, with 4 bases between. From germline, CDR1 is MNHEY and CDR2 SMNVEV (reference sequence). The CDR3 contains 13 residues. The CDR3 loop reads CASSLFVTDTQYF. DNA of the CDR3: TGTGCCAGCAGTTTATTTGTCACAGATACGCAGTATTTT.

This clone has just one count. The V gene is TRBV4-1, the J gene TRBJ1-2; 7 bases are shared with TRBD1. Trimming took 2 bases from V and 6 from J; bases not matched to a gene: 9. Germline-derived CDR1 and CDR2 are MGHRA and YSYEKL. This CDR3 comprises 15 residues. Here the CDR3 reads CASSQSQGGRDGYTF. DNA for the CDR3: TGCGCCAGCAGCCAATCGCAGGGGGGACGAGATGGCTACACCTTC.

The rearrangement uses TRBV9 and TRBJ2-7; D remains ambiguous. CDR3 length: 13 residues. Germline CDR1 and CDR2: SGDLS and YYNGEE. The V gene lost 2 bases and the J gene lost 3 bases, with 9 bases spanning the gap. CDR3 amino acids: CASSVSSGYEQYF. CDR3 coding DNA: TGTGCCAGCAGCGTGTCTAGTGGCTACGAGCAGTACTTC. Using reference TRBV9 and TRBJ2-7 for the parts outside the CDR3, the full variable domain is DSGVTQTPKHLITATGQRVTLRCSPRSGDLSVYWYQQSLDQGLQFLIQYYNGEERAKGNILERFSAQQFPDLHSELNLSSLELGDSALYFCASSVSSGYEQYFGPGTRLTVT.

J is TRBJ2-7 and V is TRBV27; D is unresolved. Germline loops: CDR1 MNHEY, CDR2 SMNVEV (reference sequence). This CDR3 is 15 amino acids long. Trimming shortened V by 2 bases and J by 4 bases, and 15 bases separated the two germline ends. In DNA form, the CDR3 reads TGTGCCAGCAGTTTAATCGGTACGGGTGAGTACGAGCAGTACTTC. Translation: CASSLIGTGEYEQYF.

This clone has just one count. The chain is built from TRBV5-4 and TRBJ2-7; D perhaps matches TRBD1 (6 bases). Trimming removed 5 bases at V and 2 bases at J, with 8 bases between. CDR3 length: 12 residues. The germline V gene encodes CDR1 SGHNT and CDR2 YYREEE (reference sequence). CDR3 protein: CASRGQTYEQYF. CDR3 coding DNA: TGTGCCAGCAGGGGACAAACCTACGAGCAGTACTTC.

This chain joins TRBV5-6 and TRBJ2-1; 8 bases are shared with TRBD2. Germline CDR1 reads SGHDT; CDR2 reads YYEEEE. Trimming removed 2 bases from V and 15 bases from J; junction bases left unmatched: 7. The CDR3 runs 12 residues. CDR3 coding DNA: TGTGCCAGCAGCTTTCGAGCGGGAGAACTGTTCTTC. This sequence encodes CASSFRAGELFF. Supplemented by reference TRBV5-6 and TRBJ2-1, the full variable domain reads DAGVTQSPTHLIKTRGQQVTLRCSPKSGHDTVSWYQQALGQGPQFIFQYYEEEERQRGNFPDRFSGHQFPNYSSELNVNALLLGDSALYLCASSFRAGELFFGPGTRLTVL.